The sequence of this TCR beta chain was determined in a study of cytomegalovirus exposure and HLA in healthy donors. Use of 60 Vbeta and 13 Jbeta primers characterized the PCR. Original handling: An analysis that came later counted approximately 76 million unique TCR beta chains, roughly 11 million shared. The repertoire was sequenced with immunoSEQ multiplex PCR; TCRdb's copy has only in-frame clones and lacks some. V and J calls and clone size are given by that table; D and trimming were obtained from the DNA. This sample has some 180,000 clones, with about 80% found just once. As for this clone: Its matching antigen is unknown.

V lost 4 bases to trimming and J lost 0 bases, with 6 bases between them. CDR1 and CDR2 from the germline V gene are MGHRA and YSYEKL. This CDR3 contains 13 residues. General study findings and limits: Sequencing artifact likely explains a cluster of highly shared sequence variants. Near-uniform donor sequencing depth was presumed by presence/absence analyses. Reports state that TCR beta sequences accurately predicted most subjects' HLA-A and HLA-B alleles.

Specimen: PBMCs. The origin of this receptor is a man in his forties in good health and CMV-seronegative. The chain carries TRBV4-1 and TRBJ1-1; D gene unclear. The CDR3 DNA sequence: TGCGCCAGCAGCCGGCAGGTGAACACTGAAGCTTTCTTT. It translates to CASSRQVNTEAFF.